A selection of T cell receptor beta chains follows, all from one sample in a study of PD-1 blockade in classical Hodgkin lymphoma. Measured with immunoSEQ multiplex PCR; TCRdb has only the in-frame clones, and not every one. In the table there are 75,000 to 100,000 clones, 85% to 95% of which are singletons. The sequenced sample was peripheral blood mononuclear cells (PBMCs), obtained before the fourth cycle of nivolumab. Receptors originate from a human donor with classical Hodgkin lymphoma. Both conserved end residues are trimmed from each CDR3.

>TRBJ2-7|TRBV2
ASSARGGRDYEQY
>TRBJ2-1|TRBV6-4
ASSVGSVPPHNNEQF
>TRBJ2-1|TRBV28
ASINGDIGYNEQF
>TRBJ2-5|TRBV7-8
ASSSPGLYQETQY
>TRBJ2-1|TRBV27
ASGQFLTSGYNEQF
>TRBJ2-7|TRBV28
ATHRGQYEQY
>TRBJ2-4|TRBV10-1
ASRLAGGRGWNIQY
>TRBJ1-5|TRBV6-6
ASSYSKDQPQH
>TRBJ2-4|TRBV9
ASKGTKNIQY
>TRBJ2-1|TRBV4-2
ASSQIGSGGDNEQF
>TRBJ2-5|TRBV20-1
SVQLEETQY
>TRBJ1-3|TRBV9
ASSVVPTDSGNTIY
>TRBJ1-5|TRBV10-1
ASSLKKGLPTDQPQH
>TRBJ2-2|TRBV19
ASSYRANTGELF
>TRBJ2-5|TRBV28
ASSLLTRLQETQY
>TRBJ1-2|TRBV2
ASSERVRYT
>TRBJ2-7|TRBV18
ASSRGQGGYEQY
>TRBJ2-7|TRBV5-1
ASSLAGSEQY
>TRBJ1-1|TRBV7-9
ASSSPGQGSGEAF
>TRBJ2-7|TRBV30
AWDSAYEQY
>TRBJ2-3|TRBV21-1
ASSKSREGRDTQY
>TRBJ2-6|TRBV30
ASNRASGANVLT
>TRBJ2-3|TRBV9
GFVPRPSTDTQY
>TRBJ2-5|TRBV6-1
ASRGQGGETQY
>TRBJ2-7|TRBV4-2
ASSQDRISYEQY
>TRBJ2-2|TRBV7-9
ASSLEGYTGELF
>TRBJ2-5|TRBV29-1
SVRTGGYQETQY
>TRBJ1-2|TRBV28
ASSLNGGYT
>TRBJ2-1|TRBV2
ASSIISGSFNEQF
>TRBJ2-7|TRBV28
AGADRGGYEQY
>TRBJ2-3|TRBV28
ASTLAGVSTDTQY
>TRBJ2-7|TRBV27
ASSLSVGGGPYEQY
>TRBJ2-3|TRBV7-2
ASSLAGKTDTQY
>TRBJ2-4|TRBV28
ASESGVGKNIQY
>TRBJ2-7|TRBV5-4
ASSLEVTSSYEQY
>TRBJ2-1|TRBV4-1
ASSQVDMGLAGGNEQF
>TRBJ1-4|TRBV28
ASSPGRTGQGGEKLF
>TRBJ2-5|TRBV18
ASSATAQETQY
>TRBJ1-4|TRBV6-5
ASRDREGGGEKLF
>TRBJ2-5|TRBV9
ASSPRGVIGGGETQY
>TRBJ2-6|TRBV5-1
ASTSIGSLAGGRGANVLT
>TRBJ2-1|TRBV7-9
ASSSGTGGNNEQF
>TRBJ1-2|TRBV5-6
ASSFQGNYGYT
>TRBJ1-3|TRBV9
ASSVDAGSGNTIY
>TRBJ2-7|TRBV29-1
SVAGPSYEQY
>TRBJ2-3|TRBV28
ASSSLRRVGTDTQY
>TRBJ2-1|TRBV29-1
SVDGTSGSPLSYNEQF
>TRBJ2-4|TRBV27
ASSFQGAAKNIQY
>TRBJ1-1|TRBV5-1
ASSLGQGGYTEAF
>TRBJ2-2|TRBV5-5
ASSSKPLAGERTGELF
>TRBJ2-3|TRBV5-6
ASSSGHREFPDTQY
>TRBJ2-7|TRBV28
ASSLSGTVSDEQY
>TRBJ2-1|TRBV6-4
ASRARLAGPHEQF
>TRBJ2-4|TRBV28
ASSHRVQY
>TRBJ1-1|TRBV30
AWSVGEAF
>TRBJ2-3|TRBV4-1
ASRSNRGRSTDTQY
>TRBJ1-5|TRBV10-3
AIRGQGDQPQH
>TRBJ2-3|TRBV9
ASSVAVGYTDTQY